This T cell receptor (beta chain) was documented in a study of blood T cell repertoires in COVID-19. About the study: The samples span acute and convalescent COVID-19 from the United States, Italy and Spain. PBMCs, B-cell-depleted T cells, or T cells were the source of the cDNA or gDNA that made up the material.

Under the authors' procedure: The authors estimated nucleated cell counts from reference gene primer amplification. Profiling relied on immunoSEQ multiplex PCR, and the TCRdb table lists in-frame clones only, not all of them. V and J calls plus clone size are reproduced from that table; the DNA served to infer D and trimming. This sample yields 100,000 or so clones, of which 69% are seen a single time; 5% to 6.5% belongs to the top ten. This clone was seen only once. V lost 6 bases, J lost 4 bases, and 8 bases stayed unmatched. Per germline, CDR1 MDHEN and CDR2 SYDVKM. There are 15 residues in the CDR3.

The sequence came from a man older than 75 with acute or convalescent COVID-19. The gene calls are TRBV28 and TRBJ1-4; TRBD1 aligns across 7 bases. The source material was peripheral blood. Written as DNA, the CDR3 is TGTGCCAGCAGCCCGGGCGGACAGGTTAATGAAAAACTGTTTTTT. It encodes CASSPGGQVNEKLFF.